This T cell receptor beta chain is drawn from a study of cytomegalovirus exposure and HLA in healthy donors. From germline, CDR1 is LNHDA and CDR2 SQIVND (reference sequence). This CDR3 has 13 residues. Worth noting for this clone: Its specificity is unknown.

Both 60 Vbeta primers and 13 Jbeta primers went into the PCR. Sequenced by immunoSEQ multiplex PCR; TCRdb stores in-frame clones only, minus some. The sample carries 130,000 or so clones, roughly 77% recorded once. Points from the study as a whole: The authors later found TCR association rates varying by HLA locus, with DRB1 most and HLA-C fewest.

Source material: PBMCs. This TCR was recovered from a man aged 25 to 40 in good health and CMV-seronegative. This sequence joins TRBV19 and TRBJ2-5; 7 bases agree with TRBD1. The tail of the sequence fits TRBJ2-7 better, so the J call may be wrong. This CDR3 reads CASSWGTDYEQYF. CDR3 nucleotide sequence: TGTGCCAGTAGTTGGGGGACAGACTACGAGCAGTACTTC.